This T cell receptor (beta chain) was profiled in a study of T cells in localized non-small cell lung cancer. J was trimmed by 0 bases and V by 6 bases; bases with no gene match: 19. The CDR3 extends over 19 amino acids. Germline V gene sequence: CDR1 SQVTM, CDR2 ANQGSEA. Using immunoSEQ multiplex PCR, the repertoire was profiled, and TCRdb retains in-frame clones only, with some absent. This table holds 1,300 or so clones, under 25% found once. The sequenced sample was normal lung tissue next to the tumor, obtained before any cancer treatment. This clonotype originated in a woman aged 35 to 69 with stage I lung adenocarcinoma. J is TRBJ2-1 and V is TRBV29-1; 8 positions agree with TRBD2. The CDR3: CSVTSGLAGGASSYNEQFF. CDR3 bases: TGCAGCGTGACCTCGGGGCTAGCGGGTGGGGCAAGCTCCTACAATGAGCAGTTCTTC.